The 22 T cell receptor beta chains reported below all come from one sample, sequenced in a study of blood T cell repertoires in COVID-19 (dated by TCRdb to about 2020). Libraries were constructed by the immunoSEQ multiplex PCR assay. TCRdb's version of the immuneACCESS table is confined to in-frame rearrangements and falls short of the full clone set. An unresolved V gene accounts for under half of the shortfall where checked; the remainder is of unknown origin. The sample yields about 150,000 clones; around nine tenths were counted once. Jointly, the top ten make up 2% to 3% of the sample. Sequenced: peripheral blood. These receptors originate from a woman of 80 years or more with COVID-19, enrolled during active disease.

CDR3 loop: CASSLGELESPLHF. The CDR3, as DNA: TGCGCCAGCAGCCTTGGGGAGTTGGAATCACCCCTCCACTTT. This chain joins TRBV4-3 and TRBJ1-6; D gene uncertain. The CDR3 spans 14 residues. Germline-derived CDR1 and CDR2 are LGHNA and YSLEER. V was clipped by 4 bases and J by 10 bases, with 14 bases between them.

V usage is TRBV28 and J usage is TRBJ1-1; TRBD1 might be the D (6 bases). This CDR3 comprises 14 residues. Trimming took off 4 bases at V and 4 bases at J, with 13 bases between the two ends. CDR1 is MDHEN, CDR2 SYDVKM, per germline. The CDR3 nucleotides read TGTGCCAGCAGTTCGCAGGGGTTGGGCACTGAAGCTTTCTTT. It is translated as CASSSQGLGTEAFF.

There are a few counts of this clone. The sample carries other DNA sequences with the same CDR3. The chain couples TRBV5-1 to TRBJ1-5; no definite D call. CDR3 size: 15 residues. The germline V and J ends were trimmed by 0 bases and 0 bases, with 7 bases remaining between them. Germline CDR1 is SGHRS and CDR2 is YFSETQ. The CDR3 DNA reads TGCGCCAGCAGCTTGGAGGCAGGTAGCAATCAGCCCCAGCATTTT. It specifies CASSLEAGSNQPQHF.

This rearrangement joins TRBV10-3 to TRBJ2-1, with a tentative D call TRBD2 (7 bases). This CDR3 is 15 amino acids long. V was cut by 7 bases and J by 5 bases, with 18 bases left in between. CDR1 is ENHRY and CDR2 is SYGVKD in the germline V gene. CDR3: CAIMGASGYDNEQFF. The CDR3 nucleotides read TGTGCCATCATGGGGGCTAGCGGTTACGACAATGAGCAGTTCTTC.

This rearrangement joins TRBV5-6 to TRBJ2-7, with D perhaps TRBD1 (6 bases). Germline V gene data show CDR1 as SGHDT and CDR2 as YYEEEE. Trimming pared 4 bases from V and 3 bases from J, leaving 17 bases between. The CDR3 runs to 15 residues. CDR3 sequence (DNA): TGTGCCAGCAGCACAAAACAGGGATTTGTCTACGAGCAGTACTTC. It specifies CASSTKQGFVYEQYF.

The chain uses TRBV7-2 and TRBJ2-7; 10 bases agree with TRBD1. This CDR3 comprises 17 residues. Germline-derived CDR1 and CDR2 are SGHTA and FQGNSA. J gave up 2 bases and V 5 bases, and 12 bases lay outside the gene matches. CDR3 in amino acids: CASSPRSGTGVPYEQYF. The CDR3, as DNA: TGTGCCAGCAGCCCCAGATCCGGGACAGGGGTGCCCTACGAGCAGTACTTC.

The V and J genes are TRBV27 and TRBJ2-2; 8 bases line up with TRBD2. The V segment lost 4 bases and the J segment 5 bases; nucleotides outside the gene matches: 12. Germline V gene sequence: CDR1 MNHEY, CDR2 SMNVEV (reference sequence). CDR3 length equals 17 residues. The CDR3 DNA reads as TGTGCCAGCAGTTACTTCGGGGTAGCGGGGATAACCGGGGAGCTGTTTTTT. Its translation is CASSYFGVAGITGELFF.

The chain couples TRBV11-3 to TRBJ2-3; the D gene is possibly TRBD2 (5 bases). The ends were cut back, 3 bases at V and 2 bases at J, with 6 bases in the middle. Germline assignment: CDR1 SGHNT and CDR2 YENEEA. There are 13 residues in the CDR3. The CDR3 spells CASSLDFTDTQYF. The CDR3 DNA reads TGTGCCAGCAGCTTGGACTTCACAGATACGCAGTATTTT.

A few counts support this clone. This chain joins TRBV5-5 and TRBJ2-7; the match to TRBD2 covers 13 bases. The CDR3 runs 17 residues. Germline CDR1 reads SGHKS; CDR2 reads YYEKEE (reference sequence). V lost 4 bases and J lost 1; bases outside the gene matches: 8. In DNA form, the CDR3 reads TGTGCCAGCAGCGTGGGACTAGCGGGGTCTTTTTCCTACGAGCAGTACTTC. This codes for CASSVGLAGSFSYEQYF.

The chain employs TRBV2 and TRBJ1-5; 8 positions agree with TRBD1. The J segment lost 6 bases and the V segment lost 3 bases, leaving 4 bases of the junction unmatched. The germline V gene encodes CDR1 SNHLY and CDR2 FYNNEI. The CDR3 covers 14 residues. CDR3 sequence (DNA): TGTGCCAGCAGTGAGGACAGGGACGGTCAGCCCCAGCATTTT. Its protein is CASSEDRDGQPQHF.

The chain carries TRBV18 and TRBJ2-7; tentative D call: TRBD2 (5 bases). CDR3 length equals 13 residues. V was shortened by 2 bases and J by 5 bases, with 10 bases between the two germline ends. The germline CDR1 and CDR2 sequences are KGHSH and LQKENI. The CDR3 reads CASSPSGSNEQYF. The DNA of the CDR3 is TGTGCCAGCTCACCATCGGGAAGCAACGAGCAGTACTTC.

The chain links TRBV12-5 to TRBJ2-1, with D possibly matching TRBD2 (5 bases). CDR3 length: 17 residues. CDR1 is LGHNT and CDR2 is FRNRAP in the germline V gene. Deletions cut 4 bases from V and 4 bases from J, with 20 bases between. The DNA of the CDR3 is TGTGCTAGTGGTTCCGGTCTTGGGAGTCTGGGATACAATGAGCAGTTCTTC. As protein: CASGSGLGSLGYNEQFF.

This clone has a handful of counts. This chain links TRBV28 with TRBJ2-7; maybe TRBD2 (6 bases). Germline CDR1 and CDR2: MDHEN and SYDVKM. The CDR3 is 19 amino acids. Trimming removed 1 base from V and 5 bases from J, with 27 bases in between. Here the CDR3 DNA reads TGTGCCAGCAGTTTATATTTAGCGGCGGTCGGGATGCTCCAGGACGAGCAGTACTTC. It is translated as CASSLYLAAVGMLQDEQYF.

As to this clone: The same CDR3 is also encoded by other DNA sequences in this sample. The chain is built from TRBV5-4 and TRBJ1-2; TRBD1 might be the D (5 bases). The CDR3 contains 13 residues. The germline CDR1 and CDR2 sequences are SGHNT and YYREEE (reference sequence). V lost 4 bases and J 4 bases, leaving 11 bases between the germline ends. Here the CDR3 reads CASSPQGGYGYTF. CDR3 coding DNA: TGTGCCAGCAGCCCTCAGGGTGGCTATGGCTACACCTTC.

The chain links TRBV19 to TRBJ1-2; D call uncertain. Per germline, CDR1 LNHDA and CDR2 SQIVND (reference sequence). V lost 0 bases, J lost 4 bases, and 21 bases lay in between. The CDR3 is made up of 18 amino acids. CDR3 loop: CASSIDPLRSSLIYGYTF. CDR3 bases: TGTGCCAGTAGTATAGATCCTCTTAGGAGCAGCCTAATCTATGGCTACACCTTC.

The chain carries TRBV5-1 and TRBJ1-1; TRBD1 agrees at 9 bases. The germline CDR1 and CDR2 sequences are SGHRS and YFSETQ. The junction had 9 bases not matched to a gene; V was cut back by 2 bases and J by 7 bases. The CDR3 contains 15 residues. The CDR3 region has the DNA TGCGCCAGCAGCTTCCCCGGGACAGGGCGTTATGAAGCTTTCTTT. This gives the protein CASSFPGTGRYEAFF.

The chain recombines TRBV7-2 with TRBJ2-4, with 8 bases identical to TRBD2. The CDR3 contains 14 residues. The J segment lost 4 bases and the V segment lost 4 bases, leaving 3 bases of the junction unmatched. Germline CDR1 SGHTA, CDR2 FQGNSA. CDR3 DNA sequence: TGTGCCAGCAGCTCCTCGGGGGGGAAAAACATTCAGTACTTC. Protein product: CASSSSGGKNIQYF.

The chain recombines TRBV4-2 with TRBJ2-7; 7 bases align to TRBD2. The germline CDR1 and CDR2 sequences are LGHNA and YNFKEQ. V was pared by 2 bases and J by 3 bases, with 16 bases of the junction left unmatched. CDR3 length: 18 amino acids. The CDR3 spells CASSQSAATSLAIYEQYF. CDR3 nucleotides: TGTGCCAGCAGCCAATCCGCGGCGACTAGCCTGGCAATCTACGAGCAGTACTTC.

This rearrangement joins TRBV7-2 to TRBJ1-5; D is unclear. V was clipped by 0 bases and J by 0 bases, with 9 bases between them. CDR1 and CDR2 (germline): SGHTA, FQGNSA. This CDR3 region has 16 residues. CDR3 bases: TGTGCCAGCAGCTTAGCGGGCAGCAATAGCAATCAGCCCCAGCATTTT. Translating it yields CASSLAGSNSNQPQHF.

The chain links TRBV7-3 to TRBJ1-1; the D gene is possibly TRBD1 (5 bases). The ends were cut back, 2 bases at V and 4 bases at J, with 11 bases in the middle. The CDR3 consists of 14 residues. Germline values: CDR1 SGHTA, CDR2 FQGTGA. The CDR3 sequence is CASSLSGEGTEAFF. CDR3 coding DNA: TGTGCCAGCAGCTTATCGGGGGAAGGCACTGAAGCTTTCTTT.

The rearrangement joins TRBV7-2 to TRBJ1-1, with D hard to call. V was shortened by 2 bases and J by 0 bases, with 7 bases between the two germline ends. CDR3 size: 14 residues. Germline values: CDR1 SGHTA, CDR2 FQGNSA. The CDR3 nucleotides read TGTGCCAGCAGCTTATTATTGTTGAACACTGAAGCTTTCTTT. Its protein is CASSLLLLNTEAFF.

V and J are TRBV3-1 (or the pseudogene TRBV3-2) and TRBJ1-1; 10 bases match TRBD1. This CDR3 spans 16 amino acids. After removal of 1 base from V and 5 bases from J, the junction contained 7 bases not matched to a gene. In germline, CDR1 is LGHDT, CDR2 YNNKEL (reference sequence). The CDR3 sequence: CASSQALGQGSTEAFF. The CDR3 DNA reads TGTGCCAGCAGCCAAGCCCTGGGACAGGGGTCAACTGAAGCTTTCTTT.